Sequencing of this T cell receptor beta chain was carried out in a study of blood T cells in healthy people across ages. The use of a sample-barcoded 5' primer and a J-beta primer mix characterized a second PCR of roughly 6 to 11 cycles. TCRdb called the 5' RACE reads again in MiXCR, with one record for every CDR3 protein. Here the sample spans roughly 1,800,000 distinct CDR3 sequences, around 48% being singletons. The CDR3 consists of 14 residues. V was trimmed by 4 bases and J by 9 bases, leaving 19 bases between them. Germline V gene data show CDR1 as SQVTM and CDR2 as ANQGSEA. This clonotype came up a few times.

The clonotype originates from a woman aged 40-49 years in good health. The chain employs TRBV29-1 and TRBJ2-1, with D possibly TRBD2 on 5 matching bases. The material sequenced was blood. CDR3 DNA sequence: TGCAGCGTTGTCGGCTTAAAGGGAGTGGGTGAGCAGTTCTTC. Its protein product is CSVVGLKGVGEQFF.